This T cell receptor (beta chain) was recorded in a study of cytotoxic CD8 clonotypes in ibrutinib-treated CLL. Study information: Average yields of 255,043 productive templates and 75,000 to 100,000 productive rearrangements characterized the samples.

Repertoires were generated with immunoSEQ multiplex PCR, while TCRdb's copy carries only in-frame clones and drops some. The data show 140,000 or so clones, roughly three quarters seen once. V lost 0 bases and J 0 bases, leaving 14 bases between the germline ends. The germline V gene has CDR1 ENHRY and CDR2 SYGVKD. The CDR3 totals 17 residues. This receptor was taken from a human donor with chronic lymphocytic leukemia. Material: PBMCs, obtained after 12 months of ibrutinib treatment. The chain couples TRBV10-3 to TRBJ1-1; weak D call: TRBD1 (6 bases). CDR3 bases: TGTGCCATCAGTGAGTCTGTACGGACAGCGGTGAACACTGAAGCTTTCTTT. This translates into CAISESVRTAVNTEAFF.